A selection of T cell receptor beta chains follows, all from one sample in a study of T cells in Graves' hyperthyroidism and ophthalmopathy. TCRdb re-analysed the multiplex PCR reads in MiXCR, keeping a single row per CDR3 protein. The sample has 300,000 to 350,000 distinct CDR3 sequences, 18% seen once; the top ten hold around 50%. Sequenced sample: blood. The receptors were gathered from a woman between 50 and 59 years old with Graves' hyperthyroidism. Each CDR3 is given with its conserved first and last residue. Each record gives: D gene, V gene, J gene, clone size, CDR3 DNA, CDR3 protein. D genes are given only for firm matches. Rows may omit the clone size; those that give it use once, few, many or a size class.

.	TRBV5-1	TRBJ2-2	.	TGCGCCAGCAGCTTGTACGGCGCCGGGGAGCTGTTTTTT	CASSLYGAGELFF
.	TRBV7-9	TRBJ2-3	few	TGTGCCAGCAGCCGTTGGGAGTCCGCAGATACGCAGTATTTT	CASSRWESADTQYF
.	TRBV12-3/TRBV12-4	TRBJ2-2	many	TGTGCCAGCAGCTCCGACACCACCGGGGAGCTGTTTTTT	CASSSDTTGELFF
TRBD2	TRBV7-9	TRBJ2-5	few	TGTGCCAGCAGCCCCGGGACTAGCATGTTCGAGACCCAGTACTTC	CASSPGTSMFETQYF
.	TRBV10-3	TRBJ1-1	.	TGTGCCATCAGTGGGGAGGCAGATAAAGCTTTCTTT	CAISGEADKAFF
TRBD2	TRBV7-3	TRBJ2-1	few	TGTGCCAGCCCACTAGCGGGACATGAGCAGTTCTTC	CASPLAGHEQFF
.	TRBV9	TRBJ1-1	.	TGTGCCAGCAGCGTAGCGGACAGCCTTGGTGAAGCTTTCTTT	CASSVADSLGEAFF
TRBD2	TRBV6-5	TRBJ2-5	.	TGTGCCAGCGCGCGGGACACCTTTAGCGGGGAACCGGTAATCCAGTACTTC	CASARDTFSGEPVIQYF
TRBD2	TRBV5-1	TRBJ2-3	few	TGCGCCAGCAGCGCAGCCGGGGGGTTACGAGCGGGGACAGATACGCAGTATTTT	CASSAAGGLRAGTDTQYF
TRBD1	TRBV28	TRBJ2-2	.	TGTGCCAGCAGTTTACTTGGACAGGGCTTGACCGGGGAGCTGCTTTTT	CASSLLGQGLTGELLF
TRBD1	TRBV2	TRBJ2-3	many	TGTGCCAGCAGAGGATTACGGACAGGGGGTCCGGATACGCAGTATTTT	CASRGLRTGGPDTQYF
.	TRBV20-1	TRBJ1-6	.	TGCAGTGCTAGAGATACGACAGCCGATTCACCCCTCCACTTT	CSARDTTADSPLHF
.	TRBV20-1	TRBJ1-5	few	TGCAGTGCTTTACAGGGACCTTATAGCAATCAGCCCCAGCATTTT	CSALQGPYSNQPQHF
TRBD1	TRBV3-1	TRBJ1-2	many	TGTGCCAGCAGCGGAAGACAGGGCTTGAGCTACACCTTC	CASSGRQGLSYTF
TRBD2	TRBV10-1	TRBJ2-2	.	TGCGCCAGCAGTGAGTCAAGACTAGCGGGAGGGAACACCGGGGAGCTGTTTTTT	CASSESRLAGGNTGELFF
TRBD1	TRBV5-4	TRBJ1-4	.	TGTGCCAGCAGCTTGGAGGGGGCGCGTGAAAAACTGTTTTTT	CASSLEGAREKLFF
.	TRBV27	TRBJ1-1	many	TGTGCCAGCAGATCCGGGGCCTTTGAGAACACTGAAGCTTTCTTT	CASRSGAFENTEAFF
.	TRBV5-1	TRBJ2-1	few	TGCGCCAGCAGTCCGTTCGGGTACAATGAGCAGTTCTTC	CASSPFGYNEQFF
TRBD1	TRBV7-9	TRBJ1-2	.	TGTGCCAGCAGCTCACCGGGACAGGGGTTTAACTATGGCTACACCTTC	CASSSPGQGFNYGYTF
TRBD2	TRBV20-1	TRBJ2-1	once	TGCAGTGCTTACGACCCCCGCGGGGGGGCAACGGACGATGAGCAGTTCTTC	CSAYDPRGGATDDEQFF
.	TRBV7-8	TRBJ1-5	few	TGTGCCAGCAGCTTATCCCCGATTGATCAGCCCCAGCATTTT	CASSLSPIDQPQHF
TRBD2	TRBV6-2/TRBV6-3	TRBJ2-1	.	TGTGCCAGCAGCTCAGCCGGGACTAGCGGCCCCTACAATGAGCAGTTCTTC	CASSSAGTSGPYNEQFF
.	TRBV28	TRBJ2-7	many	TGTGCCAGCAGTTTAGCGGGTAGCTCCGGCGAGCAGTACTTC	CASSLAGSSGEQYF
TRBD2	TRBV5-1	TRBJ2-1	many	TGCGCCAGCAGTGTGCTAGCGGGGTCACAGTGGGATGAGCAGTTCTTC	CASSVLAGSQWDEQFF
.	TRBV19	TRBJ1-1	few	TGTGCCAGACAAAACGCGGACGGCATGAACACTGAAGCTTTCTTT	CARQNADGMNTEAFF
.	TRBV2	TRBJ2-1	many	TGTGCCAGCAAATCGGACGACAATGAGCAGTTCTTC	CASKSDDNEQFF
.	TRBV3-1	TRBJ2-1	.	TGTGCCAGCAGCCACCGTAGGCCTAGCTCCTACAATGAGCAGTTCTTC	CASSHRRPSSYNEQFF
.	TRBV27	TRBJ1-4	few	TGTGCCAGCGGTTACCAGCTTAATGAAAAACTGTTTTTT	CASGYQLNEKLFF
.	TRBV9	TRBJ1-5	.	TGTGCCAGCAGCGTCTCGGGTGGCAATCAGCCCCAGCATTTT	CASSVSGGNQPQHF
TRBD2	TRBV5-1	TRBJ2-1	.	TGTGCCAGCCCACTAATGTCCGGGACTAGCGGGAACAATGAGCAGTTCTTC	CASPLMSGTSGNNEQFF
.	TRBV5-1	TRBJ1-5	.	TGCGCCAGCAGCTCGGGTGGAGGGTCCAATCAGCCCCAGCATTTT	CASSSGGGSNQPQHF
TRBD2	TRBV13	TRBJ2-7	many	TGTGCCAGCAGCTCGCAAGGACTAGCGGGAGAGGTTGAGCAGTACTTC	CASSSQGLAGEVEQYF
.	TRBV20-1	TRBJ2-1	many	TGCAGTGCCCGCGGGGCAGGGAGTTGGTACAATGAGCAGTTCTTC	CSARGAGSWYNEQFF
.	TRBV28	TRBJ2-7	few	TGTGCCAGCAGCTCCCTGCGGGGCCACGAGCAGTACTTC	CASSSLRGHEQYF
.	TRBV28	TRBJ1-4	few	TGTGCCAGCGGCCCGGACGGAGAAAAACTGTTTTTT	CASGPDGEKLFF
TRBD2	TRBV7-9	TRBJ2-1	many	TGTGCCAGCAGCCGCCCCCGGGGCGGGAGGGCGAACAATGAGCAGTTCTTC	CASSRPRGGRANNEQFF
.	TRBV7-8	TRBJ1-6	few	TGTGCCAGCACCCAAGGGACCACAAATTCACCCCTCCACTTT	CASTQGTTNSPLHF
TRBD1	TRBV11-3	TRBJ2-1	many	TGTGCCAGCAGCCCTCGGGACAGGTATCATGAGCAGTTCTTC	CASSPRDRYHEQFF
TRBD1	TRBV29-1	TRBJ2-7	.	TGCAGCGTATGGACAGGGAACGAGCAGTACTTC	CSVWTGNEQYF
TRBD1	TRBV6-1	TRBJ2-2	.	TGTGCCAGCAGGAGGCCCAGGGGGCCGCTCCTAAACACCGGGGAGCTGTTTTTT	CASRRPRGPLLNTGELFF
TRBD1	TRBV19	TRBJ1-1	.	TGTGCCAGTAGTATACCAGGGGGCATAACTGAAGCTTTCTTT	CASSIPGGITEAFF
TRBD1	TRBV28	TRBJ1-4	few	TGTGCCAGCAGTCCATTCGGACAGGACGGAAAACTGTTTTTT	CASSPFGQDGKLFF
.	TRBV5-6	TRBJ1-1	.	TGTGCCAGCACCCACCGGTCCACAGGGAAAGCTTTCTTT	CASTHRSTGKAFF
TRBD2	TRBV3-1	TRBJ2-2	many	TGTGCCAGCACTAGGACTAGCGGGAGCACCGGGGAGCTGTTTTTT	CASTRTSGSTGELFF
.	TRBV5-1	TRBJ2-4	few	TGCGCCAGCAGCTTGGGGGACCTCCCGGACAAAAACATTCAGTACTTC	CASSLGDLPDKNIQYF
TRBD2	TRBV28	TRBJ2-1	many	TGTGCCAGCAGTTTATACGGGCCAGCGGGGGGTTACAATGAGCAGTTCTTC	CASSLYGPAGGYNEQFF